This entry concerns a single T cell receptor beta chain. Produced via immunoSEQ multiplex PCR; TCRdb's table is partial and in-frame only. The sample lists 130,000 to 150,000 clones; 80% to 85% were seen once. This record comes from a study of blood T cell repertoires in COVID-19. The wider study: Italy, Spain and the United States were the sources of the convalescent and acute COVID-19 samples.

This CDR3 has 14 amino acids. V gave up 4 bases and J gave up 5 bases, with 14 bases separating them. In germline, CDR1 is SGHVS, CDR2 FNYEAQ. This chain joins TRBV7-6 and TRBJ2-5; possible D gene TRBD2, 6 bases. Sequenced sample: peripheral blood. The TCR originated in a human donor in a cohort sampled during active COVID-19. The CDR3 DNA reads TGTGCCAGCAGCTCTGGGGGGATGGGGGAGACCCAGTACTTC. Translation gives CASSSGGMGETQYF.